The T cell receptor beta chain described here comes from a study of patients and donors after allogeneic stem cell transplantation. The germline V gene encodes CDR1 ENHRY and CDR2 SYGVKD. The CDR3 consists of 17 residues. With 4 bases removed from V and 0 bases from J, the gap between germline ends came to 16 bases. One entry per CDR3 protein results from TCRdb running MiXCR on the RT-PCR reads. This sample has 3,500 to 4,500 distinct CDR3 sequences; 15% to 20% occur once, and the top ten carry 76%. The source is a human donor who was either an allogeneic HSCT recipient or a stem cell or donor lymphocyte infusion donor (not recorded which). It is not recorded whose cells these are; they may come from a transplant donor. The rearrangement links TRBV10-3 to TRBJ2-1; possible D gene TRBD1, 6 bases. Sequences were obtained from blood, either unsorted or a sorted T cell fraction (not recorded which). The CDR3 nucleotides are TGTGCCATCAGTGGTAGGGGGATTAATAGCTCCTACAATGAGCAGTTCTTC. It is translated as CAISGRGINSSYNEQFF.